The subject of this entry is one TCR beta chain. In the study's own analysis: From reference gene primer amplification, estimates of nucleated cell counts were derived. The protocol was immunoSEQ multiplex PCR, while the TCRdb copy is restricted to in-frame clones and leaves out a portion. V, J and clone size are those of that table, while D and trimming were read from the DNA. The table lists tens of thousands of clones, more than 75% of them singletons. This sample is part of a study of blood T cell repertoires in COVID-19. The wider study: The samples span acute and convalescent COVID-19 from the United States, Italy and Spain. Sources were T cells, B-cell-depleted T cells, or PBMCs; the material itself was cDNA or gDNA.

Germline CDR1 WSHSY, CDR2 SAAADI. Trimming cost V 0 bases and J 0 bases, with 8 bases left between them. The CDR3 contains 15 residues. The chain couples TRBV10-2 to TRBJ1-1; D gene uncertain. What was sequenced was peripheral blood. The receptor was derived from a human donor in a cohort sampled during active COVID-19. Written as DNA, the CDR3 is TGCGCCAGCAGTGAGTCCGAGCTCATGAACACTGAAGCTTTCTTT. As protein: CASSESELMNTEAFF.